Below are 9 T cell receptor beta chains sequenced from a single sample in a study of identical twins. TCRdb redid the calling of the 5' RACE reads with MiXCR, one entry per CDR3 protein. The data hold roughly 250,000 distinct CDR3 sequences, with 7% to 8.5% observed a single time. This sample was shared with a second study, whose subject was yellow fever vaccine responses in identical twins.

The specimen sequenced was CD8+ T cells sorted from blood. The receptors here all came from a woman younger than 30 in good health.

Many counts were recorded for this clonotype. The rearrangement links TRBV6-4 to TRBJ2-3; possibly TRBD2 for D (7 bases). V was cut by 3 bases and J by 3 bases, with 10 bases left in between. CDR1 and CDR2 (germline): MRHNA, SNTAGT. CDR3 size: 14 residues. For the CDR3, the DNA is TGTGCCAGCAGTGAACAGGGAGGGACAGATACGCAGTATTTT. Translation gives CASSEQGGTDTQYF.

This clonotype was seen a handful of times. This sequence joins TRBV7-9 and TRBJ2-5; D not certain. Germline V lookup: CDR1 SEHNR, CDR2 FQNEAQ (reference sequence). This CDR3 comprises 15 residues. V was pared by 5 bases and J by 1 base, with 14 bases between. The CDR3, as DNA: TGTGCCAGCAGCCCTAGTTGGGTCAGCCAAGAGACCCAGTACTTC. Its protein product is CASSPSWVSQETQYF.

As for this clonotype: This may stem from a read error, because a much larger clone lies one nucleotide away. The rearrangement links TRBV15 to TRBJ2-1; no firm D call. This CDR3 has 12 amino acids. Trimming removed 0 bases at V and 14 bases at J, with 11 bases between. Germline V gene data show CDR1 as LNHNV and CDR2 as YYDKDF (reference sequence). The CDR3 loop is CATSREITEEFF. CDR3 DNA sequence: TGTGCCACCAGCAGAGAAATCACCGAGGAGTTCTTC.

The sample holds many counts of this clonotype. The V and J genes are TRBV29-1 and TRBJ2-3; a weak D match, TRBD2 (6 bases). Trimming took 6 bases from V and 0 from J, leaving 10 bases between them. Per the germline V gene, CDR1 is SQVTM and CDR2 is ANQGSEA. The CDR3 length is 13 residues. As DNA, the CDR3 is TGCAGCGTCCAACTAGCAAGCACAGATACGCAGTATTTT. This encodes CSVQLASTDTQYF.

The table lists this clonotype with many counts. This chain connects TRBV29-1 to TRBJ2-5, with 11 bases aligning to TRBD2. The length of the CDR3 is 14 residues. V lost 6 bases and J lost 2; bases outside the gene matches: 5. Germline-derived CDR1 and CDR2 are SQVTM and ANQGSEA. The CDR3 nucleotides read TGCAGCGTGGAACTAGCGGGGGCACAAGAGACCCAGTACTTC. It translates to CSVELAGAQETQYF.

This clonotype was detected a few times. V usage is TRBV28 and J usage is TRBJ1-1; D unresolved. From germline, CDR1 is MDHEN and CDR2 SYDVKM. The CDR3 is 14 amino acids. Between the trimmed V and J ends, which lost 5 bases and 5 bases, there was a span of 15 bases. The CDR3 DNA follows: TGTGCCAGCAGTCCCCTTAGGGTGGGTACTGAAGCTTTCTTT. This gives the protein CASSPLRVGTEAFF.

This clonotype was counted at least ten times. The DNA is left out, because the CDR3 cannot be placed on it with certainty; the CDR3 is given as TCRdb lists it. This rearrangement joins TRBV12-3 or TRBV12-4 to TRBJ2-1. The CDR3 contains 12 residues when both ends are counted. This chain's CDR3 is CASSSSDNEQFF.

This clonotype was counted only a few times. This chain's CDR3 is CASSPESSGRNEQFF. The CDR3 coding sequence is TGTGCCAGCAGCCCTGAGAGCAGCGGGAGGAATGAGCAGTTCTTC. The chain has TRBV27 and TRBJ2-1, with 9 bases aligning to TRBD2. Germline V CDR1 and CDR2: MNHEY, SMNVEV (reference sequence). The CDR3 is made up of 15 amino acids. With V trimmed by 6 bases and J by 7 bases, 10 bases remained unmatched.

In this sample, this clonotype turned up many times. This rearrangement joins TRBV28 to TRBJ2-1; TRBD2 aligns across 9 bases. This CDR3 contains 15 residues. Germline lookup yields CDR1 MDHEN and CDR2 SYDVKM. Germline trimming cut 4 bases from V and 8 bases from J; bases unmatched to any gene: 9. This CDR3 reads CASSSGIAGVHEQFF. CDR3 sequence (DNA): TGTGCCAGCAGTTCGGGTATAGCGGGAGTCCATGAGCAGTTCTTC.